This TCR beta chain was captured in a study of HIV-infected patients and healthy controls. General study points: Only sixteen HIV-infected individuals were processed, a major limit on how widely findings apply. Size-matching overweighted rare events from HIV-infected data when comparing patients with controls.

The repertoire came from unfractionated whole blood and reflected all unsorted peripheral T cells. Two fifths of the ten uninfected healthy control donors were sampled twice, three to four months apart. An approximately 2.4 ml peripheral blood sample was taken for RNA. Alpha and beta constant-region primers primed reverse transcription of 400 to 500 ng RNA. Separate chain-specific third strand synthesis with multiplexing indices produced the alpha and beta libraries. TCRdb recomputed calls from the 5' RACE reads with MiXCR, one row per CDR3 protein. The data hold just over 15,000 distinct CDR3 sequences, with roughly 7.7% observed a single time. V was pared by 4 bases and J by 2 bases, with 10 bases between. The CDR3 consists of 14 residues. Germline V CDR1 and CDR2: SGHTA, FQGNSA. This clonotype has ten or more counts. Its antigen is unidentified.

The V and J genes are TRBV7-2 and TRBJ2-3; D call uncertain. The sequence derives from an adult in good health. The material sequenced was blood. CDR3 coding DNA: TGTGCCAGCAGCTCCCGGACGGACACAGATACGCAGTATTTT. Residues: CASSSRTDTDTQYF. The full variable domain, rest sourced from reference TRBV7-2 and TRBJ2-3, is GAGVSQSPSNKVTEKGKDVELRCDPISGHTALYWYRQSLGQGLEFLIYFQGNSAPDKSGLPSDRFSAERTGGSVSTLTIQRTQQEDSAVYLCASSSRTDTDTQYFGPGTRLTVL.